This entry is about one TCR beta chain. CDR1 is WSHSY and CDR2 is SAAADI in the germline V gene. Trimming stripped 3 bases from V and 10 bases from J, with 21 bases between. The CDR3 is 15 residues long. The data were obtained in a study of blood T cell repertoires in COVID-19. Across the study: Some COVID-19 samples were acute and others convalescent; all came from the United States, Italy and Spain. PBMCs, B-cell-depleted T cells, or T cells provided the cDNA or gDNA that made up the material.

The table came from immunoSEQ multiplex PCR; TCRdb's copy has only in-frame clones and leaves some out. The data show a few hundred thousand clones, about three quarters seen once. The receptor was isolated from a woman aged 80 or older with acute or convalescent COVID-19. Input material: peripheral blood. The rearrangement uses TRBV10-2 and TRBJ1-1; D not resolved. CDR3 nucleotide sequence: TGCGCCAGCAGTGAAATTAAGGTTACACACCGGAGAGCTTTCTTT. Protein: CASSEIKVTHRRAFF.